This is a list of T cell receptor beta chains from one sample in a study of blood T cells in healthy people across ages. TCRdb reprocessed the 5' RACE reads via MiXCR and lists one record per CDR3 protein. The sample holds hundreds of thousands of distinct CDR3 sequences, around 46% seen once. The sample was blood. Source of these receptors: a young man in good health. CDR3s include the opening cysteine and the closing phenylalanine or tryptophan. D genes are given only for firm matches. Not every row has a clone size; where given, it reads once, few, many or a size class.

abundance	v_gene	d_gene	j_gene	CDR3aa	CDR3nt
few	TRBV3-1	.	TRBJ1-1	CASSATSNTEAFF	TGTGCCAGCAGTGCGACATCGAACACTGAAGCTTTCTTT
once	TRBV5-1	TRBD2	TRBJ2-2	CASSSLAGGTGELFF	TGCGCCAGCAGCTCGCTAGCGGGAGGGACCGGGGAGCTGTTTTTT
few	TRBV29-1	TRBD1	TRBJ1-4	CSARGRDRDNEKLFF	TGCAGCGCAAGAGGGCGGGACAGGGATAATGAAAAACTGTTTTTT
many	TRBV20-1	TRBD2	TRBJ2-3	CSAKTSGDSTDTQYF	TGCAGTGCAAAGACTAGCGGGGATAGTACAGATACGCAGTATTTT
.	TRBV7-8	.	TRBJ2-3	CASSLAPWGARDTQYF	TGTGCCAGCAGCTTAGCGCCGTGGGGGGCGCGAGATACGCAGTATTTT
.	TRBV27	TRBD2	TRBJ2-6	CASSLYSQGGSSRSGANVLTF	TGTGCCAGCAGTTTATATTCGCAGGGAGGGAGTTCCAGGTCTGGGGCCAACGTCCTGACTTTC
.	TRBV9	TRBD2	TRBJ2-1	CASSPHSAGGAYNEQFF	TGTGCCAGCAGCCCACACTCGGCGGGGGGGGCTTACAATGAGCAGTTCTTC
.	TRBV7-2	TRBD1	TRBJ1-1	CASSRALPGQGSNTEAFF	TGTGCCAGCAGCCGAGCGCTTCCGGGACAGGGGTCGAACACTGAAGCTTTCTTT
.	TRBV27	.	TRBJ2-7	CASSVIRSGDEQYF	TGTGCCAGCAGTGTGATCCGCTCCGGCGACGAGCAGTACTTC
.	TRBV24-1	.	TRBJ2-6	CATSDGTLPLSGANVLTF	TGTGCCACCAGTGACGGGACGCTCCCCCTCTCTGGGGCCAACGTCCTGACTTTC
once	TRBV27	.	TRBJ2-1	CASSPGFDEQFF	TGTGCCAGCAGTCCAGGGTTCGATGAGCAGTTCTTC
.	TRBV6-6	TRBD1	TRBJ1-1	CASPPGTGGSDRGTEAFF	TGTGCCAGTCCCCCGGGGACAGGGGGCTCGGATCGCGGGACTGAAGCTTTCTTT
.	TRBV12-5	TRBD1	TRBJ2-1	CASGLVRGQGAGYEQFF	TGTGCTAGTGGTTTGGTAAGAGGACAGGGGGCAGGGTATGAGCAGTTCTTC
.	TRBV5-1	TRBD1	TRBJ2-5	CASSSNRGWEQYF	TGCGCCAGCAGCTCGAACAGGGGCTGGGAGCAGTACTTC
.	TRBV12-3/TRBV12-4	TRBD1	TRBJ2-7	CASSPGQVAYEQYF	TGTGCCAGCAGTCCTGGACAGGTGGCCTACGAGCAGTACTTC
many	TRBV10-3	.	TRBJ2-7	CAISDGTSYEQYF	TGTGCCATCAGTGACGGGACGTCTTACGAGCAGTACTTC
few	TRBV27	.	TRBJ2-7	CASINRDSYEQYF	TGTGCCAGCATAAACAGGGATTCCTACGAGCAGTACTTC
few	TRBV2	TRBD1	TRBJ2-5	CASLTGEQTQYF	TGTGCCAGCTTGACAGGGGAACAGACCCAGTACTTC
once	TRBV4-1	TRBD2	TRBJ2-7	CASSLSSGRTYEQYF	TGCGCCAGCAGCCTCTCTAGCGGGAGGACCTACGAGCAGTACTTC
few	TRBV7-8	.	TRBJ2-3	CASSIGTSGDTQYF	TGTGCCAGCAGCATCGGGACCTCAGGCGATACGCAGTATTTT
.	TRBV5-8	TRBD1	TRBJ2-5	CASSLDSGQGRVQYF	TGTGCCAGCAGCTTGGATTCAGGACAGGGAAGAGTGCAGTACTTC
few	TRBV5-1	TRBD1	TRBJ1-4	CASSPIIGQGFNEKLFF	TGCGCCAGCAGCCCTATTATCGGACAGGGGTTTAATGAAAAACTGTTTTTT
.	TRBV7-6	.	TRBJ2-7	CASSLDRVSCEQYF	TGTGCCAGCAGCTTAGACAGGGTGTCTTGCGAGCAGTACTTC
.	TRBV11-1	.	TRBJ1-1	CASSFSQAMNTEAFF	TGTGCCAGCAGCTTTAGCCAGGCAATGAACACTGAAGCTTTCTTT
.	TRBV4-1	TRBD1	TRBJ1-2	CASSQAEGQGYGYTF	TGCGCCAGCAGCCAAGCGGAGGGACAGGGTTATGGCTACACCTTC
.	TRBV28	TRBD1	TRBJ2-7	CVSGTGTGEQYF	TGTGTCAGTGGGACAGGGACGGGGGAGCAGTACTTC
.	TRBV29-1	TRBD1	TRBJ2-2	CSAQSPGQGNTGELFF	TGCAGCGCTCAATCTCCGGGACAGGGGAACACCGGGGAGCTGTTTTTT
.	TRBV4-1	.	TRBJ2-7	CASSQDHGLYEQYF	TGCGCCAGCAGCCAAGATCATGGGCTATACGAGCAGTACTTC
.	TRBV6-5	.	TRBJ2-7	CASSYGRRSEGGFYEQYF	TGTGCCAGCAGTTACGGAAGGCGGTCGGAGGGGGGTTTTTACGAGCAGTACTTC
.	TRBV25-1	.	TRBJ1-4	CASSEHRSLEKLFF	TGTGCCAGCAGTGAACATCGCTCACTGGAAAAACTGTTTTTT
.	TRBV21-1	.	TRBJ2-7	CASIKCTASYEQYF	TGTGCCAGCATCAAGTGCACGGCTTCCTACGAGCAGTACTTC
.	TRBV24-1	TRBD1	TRBJ2-1	CATSDAGTGRHEQFF	TGTGCCACCAGTGACGCCGGGACAGGGAGGCATGAGCAGTTCTTC
.	TRBV15	.	TRBJ2-7	CATSRESGAYEQYF	TGTGCCACCAGCAGAGAATCGGGGGCCTACGAGCAGTACTTC
many	TRBV29-1	.	TRBJ2-1	CSVEGGLGSYNEQFF	TGCAGCGTTGAGGGGGGTTTGGGGTCCTACAATGAGCAGTTCTTC
few	TRBV25-1	.	TRBJ2-1	CASSGYRDFEQFF	TGTGCCAGCAGTGGATACAGGGATTTTGAGCAGTTCTTC
.	TRBV5-1	.	TRBJ2-7	CASNVDMGTYEQYF	TGCGCCAGCAACGTGGACATGGGGACCTACGAGCAGTACTTC
once	TRBV6-5	TRBD1	TRBJ1-5	CASSPSDRGRHQPQHF	TGTGCCAGCAGTCCTTCAGACAGGGGGCGACATCAGCCCCAGCATTTT
.	TRBV4-3	.	TRBJ2-7	CASSQEGAGSYNEQYF	TGCGCCAGCAGCCAAGAAGGGGCGGGGTCGTACAATGAGCAGTACTTC
.	TRBV6-5	.	TRBJ2-7	CASSQRTDTYEQYF	TGTGCCAGCAGCCAACGGACGGACACCTACGAGCAGTACTTC
.	TRBV4-1	TRBD1	TRBJ2-7	CASSQDERQGAREQYF	TGCGCCAGCAGCCAAGATGAGCGACAGGGGGCCAGGGAGCAGTACTTC
.	TRBV12-3/TRBV12-4	TRBD1	TRBJ2-2	CASSSPTGGASGELFF	TGTGCCAGCAGTTCACCGACAGGGGGCGCATCCGGGGAGCTGTTTTTT
.	TRBV28	TRBD1	TRBJ2-1	CASSSGQGGVVGRSEQFF	TGTGCCAGCAGTTCGGGACAGGGAGGAGTTGTGGGGAGGAGTGAGCAGTTCTTC
.	TRBV15	.	TRBJ2-7	CATSRDTGTVGGNEQYF	TGTGCCACCAGCAGAGATACCGGGACGGTTGGGGGCAATGAGCAGTACTTC
many	TRBV10-3	.	TRBJ2-5	CAISDGGGTPWTQYF	TGTGCCATCAGTGACGGAGGGGGGACCCCTTGGACCCAGTACTTC
.	TRBV9	TRBD1	TRBJ2-2	CASSRGTDDTGELFF	TGTGCCAGCAGCCGAGGGACAGATGACACCGGGGAGCTGTTTTTT
.	TRBV7-9	.	TRBJ2-1	CASSLVIRTGADEQFF	TGTGCCAGCAGCTTAGTCATCCGGACTGGCGCCGATGAGCAGTTCTTC
.	TRBV7-7	.	TRBJ2-1	CASSSGTSGSGQFF	TGTGCTAGCAGCTCCGGGACAAGCGGTTCGGGGCAGTTCTTC
few	TRBV29-1	.	TRBJ2-7	CSVEVADQLSYEQYF	TGCAGCGTTGAAGTAGCGGATCAACTCTCCTACGAGCAGTACTTC
.	TRBV7-9	TRBD1	TRBJ2-4	CASSPTGTAGNIQYF	TGTGCCAGCAGCCCCACGGGGACAGCCGGAAACATTCAGTACTTC
.	TRBV7-9	TRBD1	TRBJ2-2	CASSLDRDRSGELFF	TGTGCCAGCAGCCTAGACAGGGATCGCTCCGGGGAGCTGTTTTTT